Shown below are 28 T cell receptor beta chains from a single sample sequenced in a study of blood T cell repertoires in COVID-19. The method was immunoSEQ multiplex PCR; TCRdb's version includes in-frame clones alone and lacks a portion of them. This sample carries under 250,000 clones, approximately 86% of them seen once, and the ten largest clones take less than 8.5%. The sequenced sample consisted of peripheral blood. The receptors were gathered from a woman in her 70s with active or convalescent COVID-19.

The gene calls are TRBV6-5 and TRBJ2-1; 8 nucleotides align to TRBD1. This CDR3 contains 15 residues. V was clipped by 6 bases and J by 4 bases; unmatched bases: 8. The germline V gene encodes CDR1 MNHEY and CDR2 SVGAGI. The CDR3 is CASSPRQGLYNEQFF. CDR3 DNA sequence: TGTGCCAGCAGCCCCCGACAGGGGCTATACAATGAGCAGTTCTTC.

This clone showed up many times. The V and J genes are TRBV7-2 and TRBJ1-3; D gene unclear. Germline CDR1 is SGHTA and CDR2 is FQGNSA. V lost 0 bases and J 4 bases, leaving 10 bases between the germline ends. CDR3 size: 15 residues. In DNA, the CDR3 is TGTGCCAGCAGCTTAGCGAGGGCTTCGGGAAACACCATATATTTT. As protein: CASSLARASGNTIYF.

This chain connects TRBV24-1 to TRBJ2-5, with TRBD1 identical over 7 bases. Germline V gene data show CDR1 as KGHDR and CDR2 as SFDVKD. The CDR3 is made up of 16 amino acids. V dropped 1 base and J dropped 5; count of bases not matched to a gene: 9. For the CDR3, the DNA is TGTGCCACCAGTGATTTTAAGCAGGGGGTGTTGGAGACCCAGTACTTC. It codes for CATSDFKQGVLETQYF.

This chain uses TRBV5-5 with TRBJ1-5, with a weak D call TRBD1 (5 bases). The CDR3 has 16 amino acids. Germline V CDR1 and CDR2: SGHKS, YYEKEE (reference sequence). V gave up 4 bases and J gave up 0 bases, with 14 bases separating them. The CDR3 loop reads CASSPLGGDSNQPQHF. Written as DNA, the CDR3 is TGTGCCAGCAGCCCGCTCGGGGGGGATAGCAATCAGCCCCAGCATTTT.

The rearrangement links TRBV9 to TRBJ1-4, with D unresolved. This CDR3 has 15 amino acids. V lost 0 bases, J lost 2 bases, and 8 bases lay in between. Germline CDR1 SGDLS, CDR2 YYNGEE. CDR3 region: CASSVGLATNEKLFF. CDR3 DNA sequence: TGTGCCAGCAGCGTAGGGCTCGCTACTAATGAAAAACTGTTTTTT.

The J gene is TRBJ2-3, the V gene TRBV7-6, with TRBD2 matching 7 bases. Unmatched junction bases numbered 10, after V lost 4 bases and J lost 6 bases. The germline V gene encodes CDR1 SGHVS and CDR2 FNYEAQ. There are 15 residues in the CDR3. CDR3 DNA: TGTGCCAGCAGCTCCACTCTCCAGCGGGGCGATACGCAGTATTTT. This encodes CASSSTLQRGDTQYF.

V and J are TRBV7-2 and TRBJ2-1; unclear D gene. Germline CDR1 SGHTA, CDR2 FQGNSA. The CDR3 contains 11 residues. The germline V and J ends were trimmed by 4 bases and 10 bases, with 8 bases remaining between them. CDR3 amino acids: CASSSSIEQFF. The CDR3 nucleotides read TGTGCCAGCAGCTCATCAATCGAGCAGTTCTTC.

This chain links TRBV5-4 with TRBJ1-1, with 9 bases lining up with TRBD1. J gave up 1 base and V 1 base, and 5 bases lay outside the gene matches. CDR1 and CDR2 from the germline V gene are SGHNT and YYREEE (reference sequence). The CDR3 loop spans 16 amino acids. The CDR3 DNA sequence: TGTGCCAGCAGCTTGTGGCGGGGACAGGGGAACACTGAAGCTTTCTTT. Encoded protein: CASSLWRGQGNTEAFF. The whole variable domain, filled in from reference TRBV5-4 and TRBJ1-1, reads ETGVTQSPTHLIKTRGQQVTLRCSSQSGHNTVSWYQQALGQGPQFIFQYYREEENGRGNFPPRFSGLQFPNYSSELNVNALELDDSALYLCASSLWRGQGNTEAFFGQGTRLTVV.

V gene TRBV15 combines with J gene TRBJ2-2; maybe TRBD1 (5 bases). CDR1 and CDR2 from the germline V gene are LNHNV and YYDKDF (reference sequence). CDR3 length: 13 amino acids. Trimming removed 8 bases at V and 4 bases at J, with 11 bases between. The CDR3 DNA is TGTGCCACCGGGGCCCGTGGCACCGGGGAGCTGTTTTTT. It is translated as CATGARGTGELFF.

The V and J genes are TRBV6-5 and TRBJ2-3; maybe TRBD2 (5 bases). The CDR3 extends over 14 amino acids. V was pared by 7 bases and J by 4 bases, with 15 bases between. From germline, CDR1 is MNHEY and CDR2 SVGAGI. The CDR3, as DNA: TGTGCCAGCATCGCGGGCAACCTCGCAGATACGCAGTATTTT. Amino acids: CASIAGNLADTQYF.

The V and J genes are TRBV20-1 and TRBJ2-1; tentatively, D is TRBD1 (7 bases). Germline CDR1 and CDR2: DFQATT and SNEGSKA (reference sequence). V was cut by 6 bases and J by 14 bases, with 14 bases left in between. The CDR3 totals 10 residues. The DNA of the CDR3 is TGCAGTGCAATCAGGGGGGAAGAGTTCTTC. Its protein is CSAIRGEEFF.

The V and J genes are TRBV6-2 or TRBV6-3 and TRBJ2-3; D is possibly TRBD1 (6 bases). The CDR3 is 15 residues long. Germline V gene lookup returns CDR1 MNHEY and CDR2 SVGEGT. V was shortened by 5 bases and J by 4 bases, with 16 bases between the two germline ends. The CDR3 region has the DNA TGTGCCAGCAGTCAGGACAGCCTTCGGCCAGATACGCAGTATTTT. As protein: CASSQDSLRPDTQYF.

The chain employs TRBV7-9 and TRBJ2-1, with 8 bases lining up with TRBD2. The CDR3 is 16 residues long. Losses at the gene ends were 3 bases for V and 0 bases for J; bases not matched to a gene: 4. The germline V gene encodes CDR1 SEHNR and CDR2 FQNEAQ (reference sequence). The CDR3: CASSFQRGSSYNEQFF. The CDR3, as DNA: TGTGCCAGCAGCTTCCAGCGGGGGAGCTCCTACAATGAGCAGTTCTTC.

The rearrangement links TRBV14 to TRBJ2-2; perhaps TRBD1 as D (5 bases). The CDR3 loop spans 13 amino acids. Germline assignment: CDR1 SGHDN and CDR2 FVKESK. Trimming removed 6 bases at V and 4 bases at J, with 9 bases between. The CDR3 DNA is TGTGCCAGCAGTTTTCAGGGCACCGGGGAGCTGTTTTTT. It translates to CASSFQGTGELFF.

This chain uses TRBV7-9 with TRBJ2-1, with a possible D match to TRBD2 (6 bases). The CDR3 totals 14 residues. With 4 bases removed from V and 6 bases from J, the gap between germline ends came to 13 bases. Germline CDR1 and CDR2: SEHNR and FQNEAQ (reference sequence). This CDR3 is CASSYGGAINEQFF. Written as DNA, the CDR3 is TGTGCCAGCAGCTATGGCGGGGCAATCAATGAGCAGTTCTTC.

The rearrangement uses TRBV6-6 and TRBJ1-4; D is undetermined. Germline lookup yields CDR1 MNHNY and CDR2 SVGAGI (reference sequence). Trimming cost V 2 bases and J 6 bases, with 7 bases left between them. This CDR3 comprises 13 residues. The CDR3 region is CASSYLRDEKLFF. In nucleotides, the CDR3 is TGTGCCAGCAGTTACCTCCGGGATGAAAAACTGTTTTTT.

The CDR3 sequence is CASWDSTTDTQYF. In DNA form, the CDR3 reads TGCGCCTCCTGGGACAGCACCACAGATACGCAGTATTTT. V usage is TRBV5-1 and J usage is TRBJ2-3; TRBD1 agrees at 7 bases. The CDR3 consists of 13 residues. After removal of 10 bases from V and 2 bases from J, the junction contained 7 bases not matched to a gene. Germline CDR1 and CDR2: SGHRS and YFSETQ.

This chain uses TRBV10-2 with TRBJ2-3; D may be TRBD2 (6 bases). Germline CDR1 reads WSHSY; CDR2 reads SAAADI. V lost 4 bases, J lost 2 bases, and 10 bases lay in between. The CDR3 runs to 14 residues. CDR3 protein: CASSVAGITDTQYF. CDR3 coding DNA: TGCGCCAGCAGTGTCGCGGGGATCACAGATACGCAGTATTTT.

This clone was observed a handful of times. CDR3 sequence (DNA): TGTGCCAGCAGTTTCCTGGGGGAGCGGGAGTCGCAGTTCTTC. It is translated as CASSFLGERESQFF. The chain links TRBV27 to TRBJ2-1; TRBD2 aligns across 8 bases. Germline V CDR1 and CDR2: MNHEY, SMNVEV (reference sequence). Trimming at V came to 3 bases and at J to 12 bases, leaving 10 bases not matched to a gene. The CDR3 has 14 amino acids.

V usage is TRBV18 and J usage is TRBJ2-2, with 8 bases aligning to TRBD1. Germline assignment: CDR1 KGHSH and CDR2 LQKENI. J lost 3 bases, V lost 3 bases, and 6 bases had no gene match. The CDR3 runs 16 residues. CDR3 nucleotides: TGTGCCAGCTCACCTCAGGGGGCGCCGGACACCGGGGAGCTGTTTTTT. It translates to CASSPQGAPDTGELFF.

The chain uses TRBV19 and TRBJ2-3; D not certain. Looked up from germline, CDR1 is LNHDA and CDR2 is SQIVND (reference sequence). CDR3 length equals 13 residues. Between the trimmed V and J ends, which lost 5 bases and 2 bases, there was a span of 8 bases. CDR3 protein: CASSPPLTDTQYF. In DNA, the CDR3 is TGTGCCAGTAGTCCCCCTCTCACAGATACGCAGTATTTT.

This rearrangement joins TRBV10-1 to TRBJ2-1, with 9 bases lining up with TRBD2. CDR1 WNHNN and CDR2 SYGVQD come from the germline V gene (reference sequence). This CDR3 has 13 residues. Trimming cost V 7 bases and J 10 bases; bases outside gene matches: 8. The DNA of the CDR3 is TGCGCCAGCATTAGGCGGGGGGGCGACGAGCAGTTCTTC. As protein: CASIRRGGDEQFF.

This CDR3 is CASSLVGTGSGNTIYF. The DNA of the CDR3 is TGTGCCAGCAGCTTAGTTGGGACTGGCTCTGGAAACACCATATATTTT. V is TRBV7-6 and J is TRBJ1-3, with D possibly being TRBD1 (5 bases). This CDR3 is built from 16 residues. Trimming stripped 1 base from V and 0 bases from J, with 10 bases between. Germline V gene lookup returns CDR1 SGHVS and CDR2 FNYEAQ.

The rearrangement uses TRBV5-4 and TRBJ2-1; D uncertain. Germline loops: CDR1 SGHNT, CDR2 YYREEE (reference sequence). This CDR3 region has 12 residues. CDR3 DNA sequence: TGTGCTGTTGGGCCCCTCTACAATGAGCAGTTCTTC. It encodes CAVGPLYNEQFF. The full variable domain, completed using reference TRBV5-4 and TRBJ2-1, is ETGVTQSPTHLIKTRGQQVTLRCSSQSGHNTVSWYQQALGQGPQFIFQYYREEENGRGNFPPRFSGLQFPNYSSELNVNALELDDSALYLCAVGPLYNEQFFGPGTRLTVL.

The rearrangement links TRBV29-1 to TRBJ2-2, with D possibly matching TRBD1 (6 bases). Germline assignment: CDR1 SQVTM and CDR2 ANQGSEA. The CDR3 totals 16 residues. Trimming took 5 bases from V and 1 from J, leaving 17 bases between them. This chain's CDR3 is CSVSLPGHLNTGELFF. The CDR3 DNA is TGCAGCGTTTCCCTTCCGGGACACTTGAACACCGGGGAGCTGTTTTTT.

The chain employs TRBV15 and TRBJ2-7, with D possibly matching TRBD2 (6 bases). The CDR3 covers 13 residues. Germline CDR1 LNHNV, CDR2 YYDKDF (reference sequence). Trimming cost V 1 base and J 4 bases, with 8 bases left between them. The CDR3 DNA sequence: TGTGCCACCAGCAGAGGCGGGACTTACGAGCAGTACTTC. It is translated as CATSRGGTYEQYF.

The chain combines TRBV3-1 (or the pseudogene TRBV3-2) with TRBJ1-1; D is ambiguous. This CDR3 is 13 amino acids long. Germline V gene lookup returns CDR1 LGHDT and CDR2 YNNKEL (reference sequence). With 10 bases removed from V and 1 base from J, the gap between germline ends came to 13 bases. The CDR3 DNA follows: TGTGCCACCAAGGGTCGGGGGAACACTGAAGCTTTCTTT. This codes for CATKGRGNTEAFF.

This clone was seen a few times. The rearrangement joins TRBV4-1 to TRBJ2-7; D remains unclear. The CDR3 extends over 16 amino acids. The ends were cut back, 1 base at V and 3 bases at J, with 16 bases in the middle. CDR1 is MGHRA, CDR2 YSYEKL, per germline. In nucleotides, the CDR3 is TGCGCCAGCAGCCAAGTCTTTGTCAGGTTGGGCTACGAGCAGTACTTC. Encoded protein: CASSQVFVRLGYEQYF.